Following are 6 T cell receptor beta chains from one sample sequenced in a study of response to subunit inactivated influenza vaccine. TCRdb re-analysed the RT-PCR reads in MiXCR, keeping a single row per CDR3 protein. The profile shows some 540,000 distinct CDR3 sequences, roughly a quarter of them singletons. The sample was also linked to a second study, of T cells expressing NK-cell markers. Per that paper: Beta-chain TCR cDNA was generated via 5'RACE template switching with UMIs.

The sample consisted of CD4+ T cells sorted from PBMCs, taken approximately 13 days after vaccination. Receptor source: a middle-aged man who received an inactivated influenza vaccine.

Ten or more counts support this clonotype. This sequence joins TRBV5-1 and TRBJ1-6; D perhaps matches TRBD1 (6 bases). The CDR3 contains 15 residues. From germline, CDR1 is SGHRS and CDR2 YFSETQ. Trimming cost V 5 bases and J 6 bases, with 15 bases left between them. CDR3 loop: CASREGTPANSPLHF. The CDR3 DNA sequence: TGCGCCAGCAGAGAGGGGACACCGGCTAATTCACCCCTCCACTTT.

This chain connects TRBV6-5 to TRBJ2-1, with 13 bases matching TRBD2. The CDR3 length is 17 residues. V lost 0 bases, J lost 8 bases, and 7 bases stayed unmatched. From germline, CDR1 is MNHEY and CDR2 SVGAGI. The CDR3 sequence is CASSYSWTSGSTHEQFF. As DNA, the CDR3 is TGTGCCAGCAGTTACTCATGGACTAGCGGGAGTACCCATGAGCAGTTCTTC.

The rearrangement links TRBV28 to TRBJ2-7, with D possibly being TRBD1 (6 bases). This CDR3 contains 15 residues. Germline V CDR1 and CDR2: MDHEN, SYDVKM. Trimming took off 6 bases at V and 2 bases at J, with 17 bases between the two ends. CDR3 residues: CASSGARQGTYEQYF. CDR3 DNA sequence: TGTGCCAGCAGCGGAGCCCGCCAGGGGACCTACGAGCAGTACTTC.

The V and J genes are TRBV7-2 and TRBJ2-5; 10 bases fit TRBD2. CDR1 and CDR2 from the germline V gene are SGHTA and FQGNSA. The CDR3 is 16 residues long. Losses at the gene ends were 2 bases for V and 5 bases for J; bases not matched to a gene: 8. CDR3 nucleotide sequence: TGTGCCAGCAGCTTAACTAGCGGGGTGGGGCGTGAGACCCAGTACTTC. It specifies CASSLTSGVGRETQYF.

This chain joins TRBV2 and TRBJ1-1; tentatively, D is TRBD1 (6 bases). Trimming took 8 bases from V and 0 from J, leaving 16 bases between them. This CDR3 has 15 amino acids. CDR1 and CDR2 (germline): SNHLY, FYNNEI. CDR3 amino acids: CASGNPGQVNTEAFF. The CDR3 DNA follows: TGTGCCAGCGGTAATCCGGGACAAGTGAACACTGAAGCTTTCTTT.

This clonotype was seen more than once but under ten times. The gene calls are TRBV10-3 and TRBJ2-3; maybe TRBD1 (5 bases). This CDR3 has 13 amino acids. Germline assignment: CDR1 ENHRY and CDR2 SYGVKD. Trimming removed 3 bases from V and 10 bases from J, with 14 bases in between. The CDR3 loop is CAISESSRDPQYF. The CDR3 DNA is TGTGCCATCAGTGAATCATCCAGGGATCCGCAGTATTTT.